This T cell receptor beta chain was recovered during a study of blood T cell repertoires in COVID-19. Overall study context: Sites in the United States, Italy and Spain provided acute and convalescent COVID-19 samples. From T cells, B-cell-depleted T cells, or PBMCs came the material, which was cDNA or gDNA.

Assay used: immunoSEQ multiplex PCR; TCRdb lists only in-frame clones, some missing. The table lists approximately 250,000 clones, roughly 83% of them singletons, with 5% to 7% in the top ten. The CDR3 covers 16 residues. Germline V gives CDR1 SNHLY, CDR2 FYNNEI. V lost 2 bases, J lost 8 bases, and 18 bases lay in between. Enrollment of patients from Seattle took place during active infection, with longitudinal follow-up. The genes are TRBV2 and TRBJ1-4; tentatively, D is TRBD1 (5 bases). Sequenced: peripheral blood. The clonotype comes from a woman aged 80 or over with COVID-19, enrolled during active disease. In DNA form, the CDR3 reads TGTGCCAGCAGTGAACGGGGCGGGGAGATCGTGGAAAAACTGTTTTTT. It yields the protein CASSERGGEIVEKLFF.